These 13 T cell receptor beta chains were sequenced from one sample in a study of Tregs in tolerant kidney transplant recipients (dated by TCRdb to the late 2010s). Reading the label with the study, this specimen's time point is: blood sample drawn before combined kidney and bone marrow transplant. Library construction relied on the immunoSEQ multiplex PCR assay. TCRdb limited this immuneACCESS table to in-frame rearrangements with V and J called. A share of clones is missing; checked studies link under half to unresolved V genes, and the rest is unexplained. This sample's listing comprises roughly 32,000 clones. Approximately 15% of the sample goes to the ten largest clones. The material was CD8+ T cells from blood, obtained before the transplant. The receptors come from a human donor who received a combined kidney and bone marrow transplant.

Remarks on this clone: Read sequence stops 3 residues before the CDR3 end, and the germline J gene provides the missing end. This CDR3 is also generated by other DNA sequences in the sample. The J gene is TRBJ2-7, the V gene TRBV20-1; 7 nucleotides align to TRBD2. CDR1 and CDR2 from the germline V gene are DFQATT and SNEGSKA (reference sequence). The CDR3 runs 13 residues. CDR3 DNA, as far as it was read: TGCAGGGCGAGCGGGAAAATGGTCTACGAG. This gives the protein CRASGKMVYE. The CDR3 in full is CRASGKMVYEQYF.

As regards this clone: The read terminates 3 residues ahead of where the CDR3 ends, so the germline J gene completes it. V is TRBV5-5 and J is TRBJ1-1; D may be TRBD1 (6 bases). This CDR3 is built from 13 residues. Trimming shortened V by 4 bases and J by 2 bases, and 9 bases separated the two germline ends. Germline CDR1 is SGHKS and CDR2 is YYEKEE (reference sequence). The CDR3 loop is CASSVGTNTEAFF. CDR3 DNA (partial): TGTGCCAGCAGCGTGGGGACAAACACTGAA.

In the case of this clone: Read sequence stops 3 residues before the CDR3 end, and the germline J gene provides the missing end. The V call is TRBV20-1, the J call TRBJ2-1; TRBD2 aligns across 8 bases. V lost 6 bases to trimming and J lost 0 bases; unmatched junction nucleotides: 4. Germline CDR1 DFQATT, CDR2 SNEGSKA (reference sequence). The CDR3 runs to 14 residues. Here the CDR3 reads CSASSGPSYNEQFF. The sequenced part of the CDR3 DNA is TGCAGTGCGTCTAGCGGGCCCTCCTACAATGAG.

As to this clone: The CDR3 extends 3 residues past the end of the read, so its final part is completed from the germline J gene. V usage is TRBV20-1 and J usage is TRBJ2-7; TRBD2 agrees at 8 bases. The CDR3 contains 16 residues. With V trimmed by 0 bases and J by 3 bases, 10 bases remained unmatched. Germline lookup yields CDR1 DFQATT and CDR2 SNEGSKA (reference sequence). The CDR3 sequence: CSAREPAGEEGYEQYF. Incomplete CDR3 DNA: TGCAGTGCTAGAGAACCAGCGGGAGAGGAGGGCTACGAG.

Points on this clone: The read stops 3 residues short of the end of the CDR3; the missing end is completed from the germline J gene. V usage is TRBV29-1 and J usage is TRBJ2-5; D gene uncertain. The germline gives CDR1 SQVTM, CDR2 ANQGSEA. Trimming took off 7 bases at V and 2 bases at J, with 17 bases between the two ends. The CDR3 loop spans 14 amino acids. CDR3 sequence reads: CSGLTDPLQETQYF. Incomplete CDR3 DNA: TGCAGCGGGCTGACTGACCCGCTTCAAGAGACC. The variable domain in full, with the rest retrieved from reference TRBV29-1 and TRBJ2-5, is SAVISQKPSRDICQRGTSLTIQCQVDSQVTMMFWYRQQPGQSLTLIATANQGSEATYESGFVIDKFPISRPNLTFSTLTVSNMSPEDSSIYLCSGLTDPLQETQYFGPGTRLLVL.

About this clone itself: The CDR3 end falls 3 residues outside the read, so it is completed with the germline J gene. The chain has TRBV19 and TRBJ2-3; D call uncertain. The germline V gene has CDR1 LNHDA and CDR2 SQIVND (reference sequence). This CDR3 contains 13 residues. V dropped 6 bases and J dropped 0 bases, with 7 bases sitting between them. CDR3: CASRPRSTDTQYF. The DNA read from the CDR3 is TGTGCCAGTAGGCCCAGAAGCACAGATACG.

A note on this clone: The missing CDR3 end, 3 residues past where the read stops, is filled in from the germline J gene. The chain joins TRBV10-3 to TRBJ2-2; 7 bases are a match to TRBD1. The J segment lost 2 bases and the V segment lost 2 bases, leaving 2 bases of the junction unmatched. The CDR3 sequence is 15 residues long. CDR1 is ENHRY and CDR2 is SYGVKD in the germline V gene. The CDR3: CAISEQGENTGELFF. Incomplete CDR3 DNA: TGTGCCATCAGTGAGCAGGGGGAAAACACCGGGGAG.

Concerning this clone: The CDR3 end lies 3 residues beyond the end of the read and is filled in from the germline J gene. V and J are TRBV29-1 and TRBJ2-7, with 7 positions matching TRBD1. The germline CDR1 and CDR2 sequences are SQVTM and ANQGSEA. The CDR3 loop spans 13 amino acids. J gave up 2 bases and V 4 bases, and 5 bases lay outside the gene matches. The DNA read from the CDR3 is TGCAGCGTTGCCCCAGGGGGTCCCTACGAG. Its protein product is CSVAPGGPYE. The whole CDR3 protein reads CSVAPGGPYEQYF.

A word on this clone: The read ends 3 residues shy of where the CDR3 ends; the end is completed using the germline J gene. The chain joins TRBV20-1 to TRBJ2-3, with 8 bases that match TRBD2. Unmatched junction bases numbered 11, after V lost 6 bases and J lost 6 bases. This CDR3 is built from 14 residues. Germline CDR1 is DFQATT and CDR2 is SNEGSKA (reference sequence). The covered CDR3 bases are TGCAGTGCCGGGGGGGCGGGAGGAGGGGATACG. Amino acids: CSAGGAGGGDT. The full CDR3 protein reads CSAGGAGGGDTQYF.

Note on this clone: With the read ending 3 residues before the CDR3 end, the germline J gene is used to fill in that end. The chain is built from TRBV5-1 and TRBJ2-3; the D is unclear. CDR1 and CDR2 (germline): SGHRS, YFSETQ. The CDR3 totals 15 residues. The V gene lost 3 bases and the J gene lost 0 bases, with 11 bases spanning the gap. CDR3 residues: CASSSSIASTDTQYF. The sequenced CDR3 bases are TGCGCCAGCAGCTCGTCAATAGCTAGCACAGATACG.

To note about this clone: The read gets to within 3 residues of the CDR3 end, and the germline J gene fills in the rest. This chain uses TRBV19 with TRBJ2-7; 7 bases align to TRBD2. V dropped 2 bases and J dropped 4; count of bases not matched to a gene: 8. Germline V gene data show CDR1 as LNHDA and CDR2 as SQIVND (reference sequence). This CDR3 is 15 amino acids long. CDR3 residues: CASSIFAGDGYEQYF. The DNA read from the CDR3 is TGTGCCAGTAGTATATTTGCGGGAGACGGATACGAG.

Regarding this clone: From the germline J gene comes the end of the CDR3, since the read stops 3 residues before it. The chain is built from TRBV5-1 and TRBJ2-1; 7 bases align to TRBD2. J was trimmed by 5 bases and V by 3 bases; bases with no gene match: 14. Germline V gene sequence: CDR1 SGHRS, CDR2 YFSETQ. The CDR3 is 17 residues long. CDR3 sequence: CASSSGLAALRHNEQFF. CDR3 bases read: TGCGCCAGCAGCTCGGGGCTAGCGGCCCTTCGCCACAATGAG.

About this clone itself: From the germline J gene comes the end of the CDR3, since the read stops 3 residues before it. This chain connects TRBV30 to TRBJ2-7, with 8 positions matching TRBD1. Unmatched junction bases numbered 3, after V lost 2 bases and J lost 6 bases. The CDR3 has 12 residues. Germline V gives CDR1 GTSNPN, CDR2 SVGIG (reference sequence). The DNA read from the CDR3 is TGTGCCTGGAGTTTCACAGGGGGCGAG. Protein: CAWSFTGGE. The whole CDR3 reads CAWSFTGGEQYF.